The 27 T cell receptor beta chains below come from one sample, sequenced in a study of blood T cell repertoires in COVID-19. Clones were read by immunoSEQ multiplex PCR, and TCRdb kept only the in-frame ones, dropping some. The sample records roughly 82,000 clones, about 92% being singletons. What was sequenced was peripheral blood. Every receptor here comes from a woman between 50 and 59 years old in a cohort sampled during active COVID-19.

This clone was detected a few times. This chain links TRBV4-1 with TRBJ1-5; D ambiguous. The CDR3 extends over 15 amino acids. V shed 3 bases and J shed 13 bases, with 22 bases lying between them. Germline V gene sequence: CDR1 MGHRA, CDR2 YSYEKL. This CDR3 is CASSQGSGGPSQQHF. The CDR3 bases are TGCGCCAGCAGCCAGGGTTCCGGAGGGCCCTCGCAGCAGCATTTT.

The chain joins TRBV27 to TRBJ2-2, with TRBD1 matching 7 bases. CDR3 length: 17 residues. Trimming took 2 bases from V and 0 from J; bases not matched to a gene: 6. Per the germline V gene, CDR1 is MNHEY and CDR2 is SMNVEV (reference sequence). CDR3 DNA sequence: TGTGCCAGCAGTTTACAAGGGGGCCTATCGAACACCGGGGAGCTGTTTTTT. Amino acids: CASSLQGGLSNTGELFF.

The chain combines TRBV5-1 with TRBJ2-2; the match to TRBD1 covers 9 bases. The germline V gene encodes CDR1 SGHRS and CDR2 YFSETQ. CDR3 length: 18 amino acids. V was pared by 4 bases and J by 4 bases, with 14 bases of the junction left unmatched. The CDR3 reads CASSTGPRDRVGTGELFF. CDR3 nucleotides: TGCGCCAGCAGCACGGGACCCCGGGACAGGGTGGGCACCGGGGAGCTGTTTTTT. Supplemented by reference TRBV5-1 and TRBJ2-2, the full variable domain reads KAGVTQTPRYLIKTRGQQVTLSCSPISGHRSVSWYQQTPGQGLQFLFEYFSETQRNKGNFPGRFSGRQFSNSRSEMNVSTLELGDSALYLCASSTGPRDRVGTGELFFGEGSRLTVL.

CDR3 in DNA: TGTGCCAGCAGCCCCGATGCTAGCGGGAGGTTGGTGCAGTACTTC. It specifies CASSPDASGRLVQYF. The chain combines TRBV5-6 with TRBJ2-7; 11 bases are shared with TRBD2. V dropped 4 bases and J dropped 9; count of bases not matched to a gene: 12. This CDR3 region has 15 residues. Per germline, CDR1 SGHDT and CDR2 YYEEEE.

The chain couples TRBV19 to TRBJ1-1, with TRBD1 as a possible D gene (6 bases). In germline, CDR1 is LNHDA, CDR2 SQIVND (reference sequence). This CDR3 region has 14 residues. The ends were cut back, 2 bases at V and 5 bases at J, with 12 bases in the middle. The CDR3 reads CASSINQGTTEAFF. CDR3 DNA: TGTGCCAGTAGTATAAATCAGGGGACGACTGAAGCTTTCTTT.

This clone has only one observation. The genes are TRBV15 and TRBJ2-3; possibly TRBD2 for D (6 bases). CDR1 and CDR2 from the germline V gene are LNHNV and YYDKDF (reference sequence). The V end lost 5 bases, the J end lost 3 bases, and 24 bases lay between the germline ends. This CDR3 comprises 18 residues. The CDR3 bases are TGTGCCACCAGCCTCCGCCAGGCTAGCGTGATGGTTACAGATACGCAGTATTTT. It yields the protein CATSLRQASVMVTDTQYF.

V and J are TRBV7-8 and TRBJ1-2; no clear D gene. The V end was cut by 5 bases, the J end by 5 bases, with 15 bases between. Looked up from germline, CDR1 is SGHVS and CDR2 is FQNEAQ. The CDR3 is 14 amino acids. The CDR3 nucleotides are TGTGCCAGCAGCCAATCCGGGTTCATTTATGGCTACACCTTC. Amino acids: CASSQSGFIYGYTF. The full variable domain, completed using reference TRBV7-8 and TRBJ1-2, is GAGVSQSPRYKVAKRGQDVALRCDPISGHVSLFWYQQALGQGPEFLTYFQNEAQLDKSGLPSDRFFAERPEGSVSTLKIQRTQQEDSAVYLCASSQSGFIYGYTFGSGTRLTVV.

The gene calls are TRBV5-6 and TRBJ2-5; 9 bases are shared with TRBD2. CDR3 length: 15 amino acids. Trimming took 2 bases from V and 5 from J; bases not matched to a gene: 7. Germline values: CDR1 SGHDT, CDR2 YYEEEE. For the CDR3, the DNA is TGTGCCAGCAGCTTTGCGGGAGGGCCGGGGGAGACCCAGTACTTC. Its translation: CASSFAGGPGETQYF.

V and J are TRBV7-3 and TRBJ2-1; a possible D gene is TRBD2 (6 bases). CDR1 is SGHTA and CDR2 is FQGTGA in the germline V gene. The CDR3 runs to 16 residues. V was pared by 1 base and J by 8 bases, with 18 bases between. The CDR3 sequence is CASSLSGTPPADEQFF. In DNA, the CDR3 is TGTGCCAGCAGCTTAAGCGGGACCCCCCCCGCGGATGAGCAGTTCTTC.

Concerning this clone: The sample holds other DNA sequences that translate to the same CDR3. The genes are TRBV18 and TRBJ2-5; the D is unclear. The germline V and J ends were trimmed by 0 bases and 2 bases, with 7 bases remaining between them. The CDR3 has 14 residues. CDR1 KGHSH and CDR2 LQKENI come from the germline V gene. The CDR3 nucleotides read TGTGCCAGCTCACCACCCAGGCCTCAAGAGACCCAGTACTTC. Translated, it gives CASSPPRPQETQYF.

This clone was seen just once. The gene calls are TRBV2 and TRBJ2-5; unclear D gene. This CDR3 has 13 residues. V lost 7 bases and J lost 1, with 10 bases in between. Germline lookup yields CDR1 SNHLY and CDR2 FYNNEI. The DNA for the CDR3 is TGTGCCAGCATATCGGGTTTCCAAGAGACCCAGTACTTC. Translated, it gives CASISGFQETQYF.

This chain uses TRBV29-1 with TRBJ1-2, with a tentative D call TRBD1 (6 bases). The V gene's germline CDR1 is SQVTM and CDR2 ANQGSEA. The CDR3 is made up of 11 amino acids. Trimming cost V 7 bases and J 7 bases, with 13 bases left between them. Here the CDR3 DNA reads TGCAGCGCCCAAATAGGGGGTGGCTACACCTTC. Translation: CSAQIGGGYTF.

The chain joins TRBV24-1 to TRBJ2-3; 12 bases agree with TRBD1. The CDR3 spans 19 residues. Germline values: CDR1 KGHDR, CDR2 SFDVKD. Trimming removed 5 bases from V and 1 base from J; junction bases left unmatched: 12. The chain's CDR3 is CATSGDRGHRTSGTDTQYF. CDR3 bases: TGTGCCACCAGTGGGGACAGGGGGCATCGGACTAGCGGCACAGATACGCAGTATTTT.

The V gene is TRBV28, the J gene TRBJ2-7; D is possibly TRBD1 (5 bases). Germline V gene data show CDR1 as MDHEN and CDR2 as SYDVKM. The V end was cut by 8 bases, the J end by 1 base, with 18 bases between. The CDR3 has 15 residues. The CDR3 loop is CASLPLLGPSYEQYF. CDR3 DNA sequence: TGTGCCAGCCTACCATTATTGGGGCCTTCCTACGAGCAGTACTTC.

The chain couples TRBV28 to TRBJ1-4; possibly TRBD1 for D (5 bases). Germline V gene lookup returns CDR1 MDHEN and CDR2 SYDVKM. The V gene lost 3 bases and the J gene lost 6 bases, with 20 bases spanning the gap. CDR3 length equals 17 residues. The CDR3 bases are TGTGCCAGCAGTTTCTCGGGGACTCGGAGTTTTTATGAAAAACTGTTTTTT. Protein: CASSFSGTRSFYEKLFF.

The genes are TRBV24-1 and TRBJ1-3; D unresolved. CDR1 KGHDR and CDR2 SFDVKD come from the germline V gene. The CDR3 has 15 residues. V was clipped by 2 bases and J by 4 bases, with 11 bases between them. The CDR3 DNA reads TGTGCCACCAGTGATTCCACCAGCGGAGGAAACACCATATATTTT. Its translation: CATSDSTSGGNTIYF.

The CDR3 sequence is CASTLKGSGYSSYEQYF. DNA for the CDR3: TGTGCCAGCACCCTAAAAGGGAGTGGTTATAGCTCCTACGAGCAGTACTTC. The genes are TRBV28 and TRBJ2-7; D might be TRBD2 (5 bases). The V gene's germline CDR1 is MDHEN and CDR2 SYDVKM. The V end was cut by 7 bases, the J end by 0 bases, with 22 bases between. The CDR3 is made up of 17 amino acids.

This rearrangement joins TRBV7-2 to TRBJ2-5; 8 bases are a match to TRBD2. Germline V gene lookup returns CDR1 SGHTA and CDR2 FQGNSA. The CDR3 contains 14 residues. The trim removed 5 bases at V and 4 bases at J, leaving 6 bases unmatched. The CDR3 nucleotides are TGTGCCAGCAGCCCGGGAGGGAGGGCAGAGACCCAGTACTTC. Its protein is CASSPGGRAETQYF.

This rearrangement joins TRBV3-1 (or the pseudogene TRBV3-2) to TRBJ2-5; D is possibly TRBD2 (5 bases). Germline V gene lookup returns CDR1 LGHDT and CDR2 YNNKEL (reference sequence). Trimming cost V 2 bases and J 10 bases, with 11 bases left between them. The CDR3 loop spans 12 amino acids. DNA of the CDR3: TGTGCCAGCAGCCAACCTAGCACGTTCCAGTACTTC. Translated: CASSQPSTFQYF.

The chain carries TRBV5-1 and TRBJ2-2; TRBD1 aligns across 7 bases. Trimming removed 7 bases from V and 5 bases from J; junction bases left unmatched: 8. CDR3 length equals 14 residues. Germline V gene data show CDR1 as SGHRS and CDR2 as YFSETQ. In DNA form, the CDR3 reads TGCGCCAGCGCCCGGGACAGCGAGACCGGGGAGCTGTTTTTT. It is translated as CASARDSETGELFF.

The rearrangement uses TRBV7-2 and TRBJ2-5; D gene ambiguous. This CDR3 has 13 amino acids. The V end lost 0 bases, the J end lost 2 bases, and 4 bases lay between the germline ends. Germline CDR1 is SGHTA and CDR2 is FQGNSA. CDR3 loop: CASSLAQQETQYF. CDR3 nucleotides: TGTGCCAGCAGCTTAGCCCAGCAAGAGACCCAGTACTTC. Combining the CDR3 with reference TRBV7-2 and TRBJ2-5 gives the whole variable domain GAGVSQSPSNKVTEKGKDVELRCDPISGHTALYWYRQSLGQGLEFLIYFQGNSAPDKSGLPSDRFSAERTGGSVSTLTIQRTQQEDSAVYLCASSLAQQETQYFGPGTRLLVL.

This clone was recorded once. J is TRBJ2-2 and V is TRBV5-4; D unclear. CDR1 and CDR2 (germline): SGHNT, YYREEE (reference sequence). CDR3 length: 12 amino acids. Trimming removed 4 bases from V and 7 bases from J, with 8 bases in between. The CDR3 DNA follows: TGTGCCAGCAGCCCGCAGATCGGGGAGCTGTTTTTT. Translated, it gives CASSPQIGELFF. Using reference TRBV5-4 and TRBJ2-2 for the parts outside the CDR3, the full variable domain is ETGVTQSPTHLIKTRGQQVTLRCSSQSGHNTVSWYQQALGQGPQFIFQYYREEENGRGNFPPRFSGLQFPNYSSELNVNALELDDSALYLCASSPQIGELFFGEGSRLTVL.

The V call is TRBV3-1 (or the pseudogene TRBV3-2), the J call TRBJ2-7, with D hard to call. The CDR3 consists of 15 residues. Deletions cut 4 bases from V and 0 bases from J, with 13 bases between. The germline gives CDR1 LGHDT, CDR2 YNNKEL (reference sequence). The CDR3 reads CASSPMREASYEQYF. The CDR3 DNA follows: TGTGCCAGCAGCCCTATGCGCGAAGCCTCCTACGAGCAGTACTTC.

The chain combines TRBV3-1 (or the pseudogene TRBV3-2) with TRBJ2-4, with D maybe TRBD2 (6 bases). CDR1 is LGHDT and CDR2 is YNNKEL in the germline V gene (reference sequence). The CDR3 has 17 amino acids. The V and J ends lost 1 base and 2 bases respectively, with 15 bases between them. CDR3 sequence reads: CASSQAGGVRTKNIQYF. CDR3 nucleotides: TGTGCCAGCAGCCAAGCAGGAGGGGTACGGACCAAAAACATTCAGTACTTC.

The CDR3, as DNA: TGTGCCAGCAAAGCGGAAAGCTCCTACGAGCAGTACTTC. It translates to CASKAESSYEQYF. This chain joins TRBV13 and TRBJ2-7; a possible D gene is TRBD2 (5 bases). CDR3 length: 13 residues. V was trimmed by 7 bases and J by 0 bases, leaving 10 bases between them. Germline-derived CDR1 and CDR2 are PRHDT and FYEKMQ (reference sequence).

This clone occurred once. The chain carries TRBV9 and TRBJ2-7; unclear D gene. The CDR3 is made up of 14 amino acids. V lost 0 bases and J 6 bases, leaving 13 bases between the germline ends. Germline V gives CDR1 SGDLS, CDR2 YYNGEE. Written as DNA, the CDR3 is TGTGCCAGCAGCGTAGACGGCCAGGCCCTCGAGCAGTACTTC. Encoded protein: CASSVDGQALEQYF.

The rearrangement joins TRBV19 to TRBJ2-7; 14 bases fit TRBD2. V dropped 6 bases and J dropped 4; count of bases not matched to a gene: 5. Germline V gives CDR1 LNHDA, CDR2 SQIVND (reference sequence). The CDR3 is 15 amino acids. Here the CDR3 reads CASRLTSGRDYEQYF. The CDR3 bases are TGTGCCAGTAGGCTGACTAGCGGGAGGGATTACGAGCAGTACTTC. The full variable domain, completed using reference TRBV19 and TRBJ2-7, is DGGITQSPKYLFRKEGQNVTLSCEQNLNHDAMYWYRQDPGQGLRLIYYSQIVNDFQKGDIAEGYSVSREKKESFPLTVTSAQKNPTAFYLCASRLTSGRDYEQYFGPGTRLTVT.